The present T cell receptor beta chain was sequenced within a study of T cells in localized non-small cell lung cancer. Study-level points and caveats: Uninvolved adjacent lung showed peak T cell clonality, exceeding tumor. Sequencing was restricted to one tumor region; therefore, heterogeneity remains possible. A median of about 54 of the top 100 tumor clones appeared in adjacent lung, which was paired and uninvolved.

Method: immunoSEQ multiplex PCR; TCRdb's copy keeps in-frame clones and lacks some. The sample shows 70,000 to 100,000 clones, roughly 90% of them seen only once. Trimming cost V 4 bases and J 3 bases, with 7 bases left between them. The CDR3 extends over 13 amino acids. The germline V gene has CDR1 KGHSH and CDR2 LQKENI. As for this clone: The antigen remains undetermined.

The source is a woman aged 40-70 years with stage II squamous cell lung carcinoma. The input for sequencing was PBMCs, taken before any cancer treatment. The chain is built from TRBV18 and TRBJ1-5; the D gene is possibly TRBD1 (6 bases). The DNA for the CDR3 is TGTGCCAGCTCACGACAGGTCAATCAGCCCCAGCATTTT. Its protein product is CASSRQVNQPQHF.